Following are 9 T cell receptor beta chains from one sample sequenced in a study of neurological immune-mediated disorders. Time point of the sample: longitudinal time-point 1 (baseline). One entry per CDR3 protein, called by TCRdb with MiXCR from the 5' RACE reads. The data contain tens of thousands of distinct CDR3 sequences, 10% of them singletons. Material for sequencing was PBMCs. The receptors come from a man aged 25-40 years in good health.

This clonotype was observed many times. The V call is TRBV12-3 or TRBV12-4, the J call TRBJ1-2, with a tentative D call TRBD1 (5 bases). The CDR3 sequence is 14 residues long. V lost 5 bases to trimming and J lost 4 bases, with 14 bases between them. As DNA, the CDR3 is TGTGCCAGCAGTCCCGGGGCGGAGGGCTATGGCTACACCTTC. It is translated as CASSPGAEGYGYTF.

This clonotype has a count of ten or more. The V and J genes are TRBV28 and TRBJ1-2, with TRBD1 matching over 11 bases. The trim removed 1 base at V and 9 bases at J, leaving 4 bases unmatched. The CDR3 has 14 residues. Germline CDR1 is MDHEN and CDR2 is SYDVKM. CDR3 in amino acids: CASSLSDRGHSYTF. In nucleotides, the CDR3 is TGTGCCAGCAGTTTATCGGACAGGGGGCATAGCTACACCTTC.

This clonotype was recorded many times. This sequence joins TRBV20-1 and TRBJ1-2, with D possibly matching TRBD1 (5 bases). The CDR3 has 8 amino acids. Per the germline V gene, CDR1 is DFQATT and CDR2 is SNEGSKA (reference sequence). The DNA of the CDR3 is TGCAGCTGGGACGGCTACACCTTC. The encoded protein is CSWDGYTF.

This clonotype was counted ten times or more. The chain joins TRBV20-1 to TRBJ2-7, with 12 bases identical to TRBD2. CDR3 length: 16 residues. Germline CDR1 DFQATT, CDR2 SNEGSKA (reference sequence). V lost 3 bases and J lost 3; bases outside the gene matches: 9. In nucleotides, the CDR3 is TGCAGTGCTAGCGGCCTAGCGGGAGGGCCTGGCTACGAGCAGTACTTC. Translation gives CSASGLAGGPGYEQYF.

This clonotype has at least ten counts. This chain links TRBV29-1 with TRBJ2-1, with 12 bases lining up with TRBD2. The CDR3 contains 15 residues. The V segment lost 4 bases and the J segment 5 bases; nucleotides outside the gene matches: 6. Per germline, CDR1 SQVTM and CDR2 ANQGSEA. CDR3 sequence reads: CSVAPSGRGDNEQFF. The CDR3 DNA is TGCAGCGTTGCTCCTAGCGGGAGGGGAGACAATGAGCAGTTCTTC.

As concerns this clonotype: The conserved closing phenylalanine or tryptophan is absent in this CDR3, likely reflecting a read error. V usage is TRBV5-1 and J usage is TRBJ2-7; 9 nucleotides agree with TRBD1. Trimming at V came to 3 bases and at J to 6 bases, leaving 10 bases not matched to a gene. Germline V gives CDR1 SGHRS, CDR2 YFSETQ. This CDR3 spans 15 amino acids. This chain's CDR3 is CASSSTGDRVFEQYL. CDR3 bases: TGCGCCAGCAGCTCGACGGGGGACAGGGTCTTCGAGCAGTACTTA.

This rearrangement joins TRBV10-3 to TRBJ2-7; D uncertain. Trimming removed 7 bases at V and 5 bases at J, with 15 bases between. Germline values: CDR1 ENHRY, CDR2 SYGVKD. This CDR3 is 13 amino acids long. The CDR3: CAINDGRYDEQYF. CDR3 bases: TGTGCCATCAATGACGGGCGCTACGACGAGCAGTACTTC.

This clonotype was recorded many times. The chain uses TRBV7-2 and TRBJ2-7; TRBD2 is a possible D gene (5 bases). CDR1 is SGHTA and CDR2 is FQGNSA in the germline V gene. This CDR3 has 15 residues. V lost 5 bases to trimming and J lost 1 base, with 15 bases between them. Here the CDR3 DNA reads TGTGCCAGCAGCGTGGGTTTTGGGAGTTCCTACGAGCAGTACTTC. Protein: CASSVGFGSSYEQYF.

This clonotype showed up many times. The V and J genes are TRBV20-1 and TRBJ2-3, with 12 bases matching TRBD2. Germline assignment: CDR1 DFQATT and CDR2 SNEGSKA (reference sequence). The V gene end was trimmed by 6 bases and the J gene end by 2 bases; junction bases not matched to a gene: 3. The CDR3 extends over 14 amino acids. In DNA form, the CDR3 reads TGCAGTGCACGGACTAGCGGGGACACAGATACGCAGTATTTT. This codes for CSARTSGDTDTQYF.